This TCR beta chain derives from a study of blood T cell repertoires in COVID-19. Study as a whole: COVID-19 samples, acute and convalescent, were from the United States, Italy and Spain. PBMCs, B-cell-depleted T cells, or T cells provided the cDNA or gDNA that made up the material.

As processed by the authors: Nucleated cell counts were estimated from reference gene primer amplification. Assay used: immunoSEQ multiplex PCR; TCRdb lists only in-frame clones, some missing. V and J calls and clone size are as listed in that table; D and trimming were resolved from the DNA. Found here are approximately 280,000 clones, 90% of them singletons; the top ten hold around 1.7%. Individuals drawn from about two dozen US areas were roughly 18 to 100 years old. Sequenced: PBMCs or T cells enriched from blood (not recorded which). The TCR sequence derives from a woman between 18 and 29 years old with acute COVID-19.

The chain's CDR3 is CASSLKVDEGENNGYTF. CDR3 nucleotide sequence: TGTGCCAGCAGCTTAAAGGTGGATGAGGGGGAGAATAATGGCTACACCTTC. The chain links TRBV11-2 to TRBJ1-2; D perhaps matches TRBD1 (6 bases). The CDR3 spans 17 residues. Trimming took off 2 bases at V and 6 bases at J, with 22 bases between the two ends. Germline V gene data show CDR1 as SGHAT and CDR2 as FQNNGV.